Each of the 10 T cell receptor beta chains below was sequenced from the same sample in a study of blood T cell repertoires in COVID-19. Some clones are missing from TCRdb's copy, which holds only in-frame ones; the method was immunoSEQ multiplex PCR. This table holds 84,000 or so clones, approximately 92% found once. Sequencing was done on a sample of peripheral blood. The receptors stem from a woman aged 55-70 years with active COVID-19.

The V and J genes are TRBV2 and TRBJ1-2; 9 bases align to TRBD1. The CDR3 extends over 14 amino acids. Trimming removed 10 bases from V and 7 bases from J; junction bases left unmatched: 13. CDR1 and CDR2 from the germline V gene are SNHLY and FYNNEI. CDR3 amino acids: CAIVTGGLSSGYTF. The CDR3 nucleotides read TGTGCCATAGTGACAGGGGGACTATCGAGTGGCTACACCTTC.

This chain joins TRBV27 and TRBJ1-2, with 8 nucleotides matching TRBD1. Trimming cost V 1 base and J 1 base; bases outside gene matches: 5. CDR3 length: 16 amino acids. CDR1 and CDR2 (germline): MNHEY, SMNVEV (reference sequence). Here the CDR3 reads CASSLLGTGYNYGYTF. The CDR3 nucleotides read TGTGCCAGCAGTTTATTAGGGACAGGATATAACTATGGCTACACCTTC.

Concerning this clone itself: Other DNA sequences in this sample translate to the same CDR3. The chain links TRBV6-5 to TRBJ2-5; D remains ambiguous. This CDR3 region has 10 residues. CDR1 is MNHEY, CDR2 SVGAGI, per germline. Trimming pared 7 bases from V and 3 bases from J, leaving 3 bases between. The CDR3 protein is CASTEETQYF. The CDR3 region has the DNA TGTGCCAGCACCGAAGAGACCCAGTACTTC.

The genes are TRBV19 and TRBJ2-1; D gene ambiguous. With 1 base removed from V and 8 bases from J, the gap between germline ends came to 6 bases. Germline lookup yields CDR1 LNHDA and CDR2 SQIVND (reference sequence). The CDR3 sequence is 12 residues long. The CDR3 bases are TGTGCCAGTAGTATAGGTGGGCATGAGCAGTTCTTC. It yields the protein CASSIGGHEQFF.

The chain has TRBV7-2 and TRBJ2-7, with D perhaps TRBD1 (5 bases). Germline V CDR1 and CDR2: SGHTA, FQGNSA. Trimming pared 0 bases from V and 1 base from J, leaving 16 bases between. This CDR3 comprises 17 residues. The CDR3 nucleotides are TGTGCCAGCAGCTTAGCAGGAAGGCAGGGTACGTCCTACGAGCAGTACTTC. Residues: CASSLAGRQGTSYEQYF.

This sequence joins TRBV6-5 and TRBJ2-3, with D possibly matching TRBD2 (6 bases). Trimming cost V 2 bases and J 1 base, with 10 bases left between them. The CDR3 totals 15 residues. The germline V gene has CDR1 MNHEY and CDR2 SVGAGI. This CDR3 reads CASSYAGKGTDTQYF. The CDR3 DNA reads as TGTGCCAGCAGTTACGCGGGGAAAGGCACAGATACGCAGTATTTT.

CDR3 protein: CASSRSRVPYEQYF. CDR3 bases: TGTGCCAGCAGTCGGAGCCGGGTGCCTTACGAGCAGTACTTC. The chain links TRBV7-9 to TRBJ2-7; D is unresolved. V shed 6 bases and J shed 4 bases, with 16 bases lying between them. This CDR3 region has 14 residues. Looked up from germline, CDR1 is SEHNR and CDR2 is FQNEAQ (reference sequence).

V and J are TRBV5-1 and TRBJ1-3; maybe TRBD1 (6 bases). V lost 4 bases and J lost 0, with 14 bases in between. Germline V gene data show CDR1 as SGHRS and CDR2 as YFSETQ. The length of the CDR3 is 16 residues. The chain's CDR3 is CASSEGQSNSGNTIYF. DNA of the CDR3: TGCGCCAGCAGCGAAGGACAGTCCAACTCTGGAAACACCATATATTTT.

The rearrangement uses TRBV19 and TRBJ1-2; tentatively, D is TRBD1 (6 bases). The CDR3 length is 16 residues. V was clipped by 3 bases and J by 2 bases, with 16 bases between them. Per the germline V gene, CDR1 is LNHDA and CDR2 is SQIVND (reference sequence). The CDR3 here is CASSMVSGAKNYGYTF. Written as DNA, the CDR3 is TGTGCCAGTAGTATGGTGTCAGGGGCCAAAAACTATGGCTACACCTTC.

In this sample, this clone turned up once. The genes are TRBV28 and TRBJ2-3, with 12 bases lining up with TRBD2. Per the germline V gene, CDR1 is MDHEN and CDR2 is SYDVKM. Losses at the gene ends were 5 bases for V and 2 bases for J; bases not matched to a gene: 2. The CDR3 consists of 15 residues. The CDR3 spells CASSLAGGVTDTQYF. The CDR3, as DNA: TGTGCCAGCAGTCTAGCGGGAGGGGTCACAGATACGCAGTATTTT.